These 31 T cell receptor beta chains were all obtained from the same sample, sequenced in a study of T cells in Graves' hyperthyroidism and ophthalmopathy. Amplified regions were TCR beta CDR3 sequences from RNA transcripts. HTBI primers were employed in a first-round RT-PCR of the TCR CDR3. TCRdb re-called the multiplex PCR reads with MiXCR, one entry per CDR3 protein. The sample lists about 360,000 distinct CDR3 sequences, about 19% occurring once. Sequencing was carried out using blood. Receptors were obtained from a woman aged 18-29 years with Graves' hyperthyroidism.

The chain uses TRBV30 and TRBJ2-7; perhaps TRBD2 as D (6 bases). This CDR3 spans 14 amino acids. Germline CDR1 GTSNPN, CDR2 SVGIG (reference sequence). The V and J ends lost 5 bases and 3 bases respectively, with 17 bases between them. The CDR3 region is CAWGFGGSNYEQYF. The CDR3 bases are TGTGCCTGGGGGTTCGGGGGTTCAAACTACGAGCAGTACTTC.

This clonotype was counted a few times. The rearrangement uses TRBV29-1 and TRBJ2-7; 12 nucleotides align to TRBD2. The CDR3 has 13 residues. V shed 6 bases, J shed 3 bases, and the junction held 3 bases outside the gene matches. The germline V gene has CDR1 SQVTM and CDR2 ANQGSEA. CDR3 DNA: TGCAGCGTCCGGACTAGCGGGGACTACGAGCAGTACTTC. This translates into CSVRTSGDYEQYF.

This clonotype has ten or more counts. This chain links TRBV20-1 with TRBJ2-7, with 8 positions matching TRBD1. The germline V gene has CDR1 DFQATT and CDR2 SNEGSKA (reference sequence). This CDR3 is 13 amino acids long. V lost 1 base, J lost 3 bases, and 2 bases stayed unmatched. Written as DNA, the CDR3 is TGCAGTGCTAGAGGGGGACAGGACTACGAGCAGTACTTC. It yields the protein CSARGGQDYEQYF.

J is TRBJ2-4 and V is TRBV5-1; 9 nucleotides align to TRBD1. The CDR3 loop spans 15 amino acids. The junction had 9 bases not matched to a gene; V was cut back by 5 bases and J by 6 bases. The germline V gene has CDR1 SGHRS and CDR2 YFSETQ. The CDR3 loop reads CASRGPGQGINIQYF. CDR3 bases: TGCGCCAGCAGGGGACCGGGACAGGGAATAAACATTCAGTACTTC.

This clonotype has ten or more counts. The rearrangement uses TRBV6-1 and TRBJ2-3; D uncertain. This CDR3 comprises 14 residues. In germline, CDR1 is MNHNS, CDR2 SASEGT. V gave up 5 bases and J gave up 1 base, with 10 bases separating them. CDR3 amino acids: CASSQARGTDTQYF. The CDR3 bases are TGTGCCAGCAGTCAGGCCCGGGGCACAGATACGCAGTATTTT.

This clonotype was observed many times. The V call is TRBV6-4, the J call TRBJ2-3; TRBD2 is a possible D gene (6 bases). Trimming cost V 0 bases and J 4 bases, with 8 bases left between them. CDR3 length: 14 residues. CDR1 MRHNA and CDR2 SNTAGT come from the germline V gene. The chain's CDR3 is CASSDSEGSDTQYF. CDR3 nucleotides: TGTGCCAGCAGTGACTCGGAGGGATCAGATACGCAGTATTTT.

This clonotype was observed at least ten times. This chain links TRBV10-3 with TRBJ2-7, with D possibly being TRBD1 or TRBD2 (5 bases each). The CDR3 sequence is 17 residues long. V lost 6 bases and J 3 bases, leaving 24 bases between the germline ends. Germline loops: CDR1 ENHRY, CDR2 SYGVKD. In nucleotides, the CDR3 is TGTGCCATCAGAGGAGTGGGGGATTCTGGAATGTTCTACGAGCAGTACTTC. This sequence encodes CAIRGVGDSGMFYEQYF.

This clonotype appeared many times. The chain recombines TRBV12-3 or TRBV12-4 with TRBJ1-1; D gene ambiguous. Trimming removed 5 bases from V and 9 bases from J, with 22 bases in between. This CDR3 region has 15 residues. The CDR3 region has the DNA TGTGCCAGCAGTCCCCCTGAAGCTAACACTGGGAAAGCTTTCTTT. This encodes CASSPPEANTGKAFF.

This clonotype has at least ten counts. J is TRBJ1-2 and V is TRBV28; no firm D call. The CDR3 loop spans 16 amino acids. V was clipped by 3 bases and J by 7 bases, with 21 bases between them. CDR1 is MDHEN, CDR2 SYDVKM, per germline. The CDR3 here is CASSFKGPWAARGYTF. CDR3 bases: TGTGCCAGCAGTTTTAAGGGTCCCTGGGCCGCGCGTGGCTACACCTTC.

This clonotype was seen ten or more times. V gene TRBV2 combines with J gene TRBJ2-7; D is possibly TRBD2 (7 bases). Germline lookup yields CDR1 SNHLY and CDR2 FYNNEI. Trimming stripped 5 bases from V and 2 bases from J, with 13 bases between. This CDR3 region has 14 residues. The CDR3 region is CASSPGEGTYEQYF. As DNA, the CDR3 is TGTGCCAGCAGTCCAGGGGAGGGGACCTACGAGCAGTACTTC.

Details on this clonotype: Sequence at one end of the junction differs from germline and may be a read error. The V and J genes are TRBV29-1 and TRBJ2-7; no definite D call. The CDR3 runs 16 residues. Per the germline V gene, CDR1 is SQVTM and CDR2 is ANQGSEA. The CDR3 nucleotides read TGCAGCGTCCGAGGAAGATTTAACGGGCCTTCCTGCGAGCAGTACTTC. Translating it yields CSVRGRFNGPSCEQYF.

This clonotype was counted at least ten times. The chain employs TRBV5-1 and TRBJ1-1; weak D call: TRBD1 (5 bases). Per the germline V gene, CDR1 is SGHRS and CDR2 is YFSETQ. CDR3 length equals 13 residues. V lost 4 bases to trimming and J lost 8 bases, with 15 bases between them. Here the CDR3 reads CASSRRGAEEAFF. CDR3 bases: TGCGCCAGCAGCCGACGTGGGGCAGAAGAAGCTTTCTTT. The complete variable domain, with remaining parts taken from reference TRBV5-1 and TRBJ1-1, reads KAGVTQTPRYLIKTRGQQVTLSCSPISGHRSVSWYQQTPGQGLQFLFEYFSETQRNKGNFPGRFSGRQFSNSRSEMNVSTLELGDSALYLCASSRRGAEEAFFGQGTRLTVV.

This clonotype was observed at least ten times. This chain links TRBV6-2 or TRBV6-3 with TRBJ1-1; 8 positions agree with TRBD1. The CDR3 has 17 residues. The germline V gene encodes CDR1 MNHEY and CDR2 SVGEGT. The junction had 15 bases not matched to a gene; V was cut back by 8 bases and J by 1 base. CDR3 DNA sequence: TGTGCCAGCCGCCAACGGGACAGGATGGTTGAGAACACTGAAGCTTTCTTT. Translation gives CASRQRDRMVENTEAFF.

This rearrangement joins TRBV20-1 to TRBJ1-2; D is perhaps TRBD1 (5 bases). The CDR3 has 14 residues. Trimming shortened V by 4 bases and J by 0 bases, and 12 bases separated the two germline ends. Germline V lookup: CDR1 DFQATT, CDR2 SNEGSKA (reference sequence). CDR3 residues: CSANLDTTNYGYTF. CDR3 nucleotide sequence: TGCAGTGCTAACCTGGACACGACTAACTATGGCTACACCTTC.

This chain joins TRBV12-3 or TRBV12-4 and TRBJ2-2; 9 positions agree with TRBD1. The CDR3 covers 14 residues. With 5 bases clipped from V and 5 bases from J, the junction kept 3 bases outside the gene matches. The CDR3 DNA sequence: TGTGCCAGCAGTCACAGGGGGCAGACCGGGGAGCTGTTTTTT. This sequence encodes CASSHRGQTGELFF.

The table lists this clonotype with many counts. V and J are TRBV2 and TRBJ1-2; D gene ambiguous. V was shortened by 4 bases and J by 3 bases, with 9 bases between the two germline ends. Germline V gene data show CDR1 as SNHLY and CDR2 as FYNNEI. CDR3 length equals 13 residues. CDR3 sequence reads: CASSGVGDYGYTF. The CDR3 nucleotides read TGTGCCAGCAGTGGAGTCGGAGACTATGGCTACACCTTC.

A single count supports this clonotype. The chain carries TRBV11-3 and TRBJ1-6; no reliable D call. Germline V gene sequence: CDR1 SGHNT, CDR2 YENEEA. Trimming left V 4 bases short and J 7 bases short, with 8 bases between. CDR3 length: 13 amino acids. The DNA for the CDR3 is TGTGCCAGCAGCTCGGCCCTGAATTCACCCCTCCACTTT. Translation: CASSSALNSPLHF.

This clonotype was detected many times. The J gene is TRBJ1-2, the V gene TRBV7-9; weak D call: TRBD1 (5 bases). Germline lookup yields CDR1 SEHNR and CDR2 FQNEAQ (reference sequence). Trimming pared 2 bases from V and 8 bases from J, leaving 12 bases between. There are 13 residues in the CDR3. This chain's CDR3 is CASSLKGTLGYTF. The CDR3 DNA is TGTGCCAGCAGCTTAAAGGGGACGCTCGGCTACACCTTC.

The J gene is TRBJ2-5, the V gene TRBV6-2 or TRBV6-3; D might be TRBD2 (6 bases). Trimming cost V 7 bases and J 1 base, with 16 bases left between them. Looked up from germline, CDR1 is MNHEY and CDR2 is SVGEGT. CDR3 length: 15 residues. The CDR3 DNA follows: TGTGCCAGCATACGCGGGAAGTGGCCCCAAGAGACCCAGTACTTC. This translates into CASIRGKWPQETQYF.

This chain links TRBV4-1 with TRBJ1-5, with D perhaps TRBD1 (5 bases). Germline V gene data show CDR1 as MGHRA and CDR2 as YSYEKL. Trimming left V 1 base short and J 3 bases short, with 19 bases between. This CDR3 has 18 residues. The CDR3 DNA reads as TGCGCCAGCAGCCAAGGAACCCCACGGGGCAGGAACAATCAGCCCCAGCATTTT. Encoded protein: CASSQGTPRGRNNQPQHF.

This clonotype came up a few times. This chain connects TRBV2 to TRBJ1-6; D is perhaps TRBD1 (6 bases). Germline loops: CDR1 SNHLY, CDR2 FYNNEI. V shed 5 bases and J shed 5 bases, with 10 bases lying between them. CDR3 length: 14 amino acids. The CDR3 DNA follows: TGTGCCAGCAGTTTCGGGGGCGATAATTCACCCCTCCACTTT. The encoded protein is CASSFGGDNSPLHF.

In this sample, this clonotype turned up many times. The chain recombines TRBV6-5 with TRBJ2-3; the match to TRBD1 covers 10 bases. This CDR3 comprises 16 residues. Germline loops: CDR1 MNHEY, CDR2 SVGAGI. V gave up 3 bases and J gave up 5 bases; unmatched junction bases: 8. The CDR3 here is CASSYRLGQGGDTQYF. Here the CDR3 DNA reads TGTGCCAGCAGTTATCGTCTCGGACAGGGGGGAGATACGCAGTATTTT.

This clonotype has a count of ten or more. The V call is TRBV12-5, the J call TRBJ1-1; a possible D gene is TRBD1 (5 bases). This CDR3 has 12 amino acids. V was trimmed by 4 bases and J by 5 bases, leaving 8 bases between them. Germline V gene lookup returns CDR1 LGHNT and CDR2 FRNRAP. The CDR3 spells CASGSWGTEAFF. As DNA, the CDR3 is TGTGCTAGTGGTTCCTGGGGGACTGAAGCTTTCTTT.

Notes on this clonotype: A junction boundary mismatches the germline segment, possibly from a read error. The V call is TRBV7-3, the J call TRBJ1-1; TRBD1 matches at 8 bases. This CDR3 comprises 14 residues. Per the germline V gene, CDR1 is SGHTA and CDR2 is FQGTGA. The CDR3 region has the DNA TGTGCCAGCAGCCCCGGACAGGGTAACACTGAAGCTTGCTTT. Its protein product is CASSPGQGNTEACF. The variable domain in full, completed from reference TRBV7-3 and TRBJ1-1, reads GAGVSQTPSNKVTEKGKYVELRCDPISGHTALYWYRQSLGQGPEFLIYFQGTGAADDSGLPNDRFFAVRPEGSVSTLKIQRTERGDSAVYLCASSPGQGNTEACFGQGTRLTVV.

This clonotype was detected many times. The chain is built from TRBV29-1 and TRBJ2-7, with TRBD1 matching over 9 bases. The V and J ends lost 7 bases and 3 bases, in that order; junction bases with no gene match: 13. This CDR3 spans 15 amino acids. Looked up from germline, CDR1 is SQVTM and CDR2 is ANQGSEA. Here the CDR3 reads CSANGQGTNLYEQYF. The CDR3 nucleotides are TGCAGCGCTAATGGACAGGGGACGAACCTCTACGAGCAGTACTTC.

This clonotype was found a few times. The V gene is TRBV12-3 or TRBV12-4, the J gene TRBJ2-2; 11 positions agree with TRBD2. J lost 2 bases, V lost 1 base, and 6 bases had no gene match. The CDR3 length is 18 residues. CDR3 amino acids: CASSLDLAGGPNTGELFF. CDR3 sequence (DNA): TGTGCCAGCAGTTTAGATCTAGCGGGGGGACCAAACACCGGGGAGCTGTTTTTT.

This clonotype has ten or more counts. The chain joins TRBV6-2 or TRBV6-3 to TRBJ2-7; a weak D match, TRBD2 (6 bases). Trimming removed 6 bases at V and 0 bases at J, with 21 bases between. Looked up from germline, CDR1 is MNHEY and CDR2 is SVGEGT. This CDR3 region has 17 residues. CDR3 region: CASSTITWRGSSYEQYF. The CDR3 coding sequence is TGTGCCAGCAGCACGATAACCTGGCGGGGCAGCTCCTACGAGCAGTACTTC.

This clonotype was picked up many times. The chain employs TRBV20-1 and TRBJ2-5, with no clear D. The CDR3 is 13 residues long. The V and J ends lost 1 base and 5 bases respectively, with 11 bases between them. The V gene's germline CDR1 is DFQATT and CDR2 SNEGSKA (reference sequence). This CDR3 is CSARVPKRETQYF. For the CDR3, the DNA is TGCAGTGCTAGAGTCCCAAAGAGGGAGACCCAGTACTTC.

This clonotype was seen repeatedly, ten times or more. V and J are TRBV12-3 or TRBV12-4 and TRBJ2-5, with D perhaps assigned TRBD1 or TRBD2 (6 bases each). The length of the CDR3 is 13 residues. Trimming pared 8 bases from V and 5 bases from J, leaving 15 bases between. The CDR3 region is CASRRGEEETQYF. The CDR3 DNA reads TGTGCCAGCCGTAGGGGGGAAGAGGAGACCCAGTACTTC.

There are many counts of this clonotype. CDR3 bases: TGTGCCAGCTCGACCGTCTCCTACGAGCAGTACTTC. This codes for CASSTVSYEQYF. The V call is TRBV11-2, the J call TRBJ2-7; D uncertain. This CDR3 region has 12 residues. The germline V gene encodes CDR1 SGHAT and CDR2 FQNNGV. The V end was cut by 8 bases, the J end by 0 bases, with 8 bases between.

J is TRBJ2-7 and V is TRBV20-1; 10 nucleotides agree with TRBD2. The germline V gene has CDR1 DFQATT and CDR2 SNEGSKA (reference sequence). This CDR3 region has 13 residues. The trim removed 5 bases at V and 4 bases at J, leaving 5 bases unmatched. DNA of the CDR3: TGCAGTGCTCCCGGGACTAGCGAGTACGAGCAGTACTTC. Residues: CSAPGTSEYEQYF.